This record concerns one T cell receptor (beta chain) sequence. The Seattle patients joined while their infection was active and were tracked longitudinally afterward. This sample is drawn from a study of blood T cell repertoires in COVID-19. Whole-study context: Whether acute or convalescent, the COVID-19 samples came from the United States, Italy and Spain. T cells, B-cell-depleted T cells, or PBMCs supplied cDNA or gDNA.

Under the authors' procedure: The authors estimated nucleated cell counts from reference gene primer amplification. TCRdb keeps only in-frame clones here, not all; method: immunoSEQ multiplex PCR. The DNA gave D and trimming, while V, J and clone size come from that table. The data show 65,000 to 95,000 clones, about 78% seen once. This CDR3 region has 14 residues. With 5 bases clipped from V and 8 bases from J, the junction kept 6 bases outside the gene matches. Germline lookup yields CDR1 SGHVS and CDR2 FQNEAQ. The genes are TRBV7-8 and TRBJ2-1; 10 bases align to TRBD2. The receptor was derived from a man aged 55 to 70 with COVID-19, enrolled during active disease. The sample was peripheral blood. The CDR3 DNA is TGTGCCAGCAGCGCCCGGACTAGCGGTGATGAGCAGTTCTTC. It encodes CASSARTSGDEQFF.